These T cell receptor beta chains were read from a single sample in a study of CD8+ T cells in alopecia areata. Repertoires were generated with immunoSEQ multiplex PCR, while TCRdb's copy carries only in-frame clones and drops some. Of over 200,000 clones in the sample, around three fifths were seen once. The sequencing here drew on CD4+ T cells sorted from blood, taken at week 0. The source is a human donor with alopecia areata. The CDR3 runs from the conserved cysteine through the conserved F or W. D genes are given only for firm matches. The listing skips clone size in some rows; elsewhere it reads once, few, many or a size class.

V: TRBV9; D: TRBD1; size: once; J: TRBJ2-7; DNA: TGTGCCAGCAGCCCACAGACAGGGGAGAACGAGCAGTACTTC; CDR3: CASSPQTGENEQYF
V: TRBV10-3; D: .; size: few; J: TRBJ1-5; DNA: TGTGCCATCAGTGAGTCGCGGGGCAATCAGCCCCAGCATTTT; CDR3: CAISESRGNQPQHF
V: TRBV7-9; D: .; size: .; J: TRBJ2-6; DNA: TGTGCCAGCAGCTCTTACCAGGGCTCTGGGGCCAACGTCCTGACTTTC; CDR3: CASSSYQGSGANVLTF
V: TRBV7-5; D: .; size: once; J: TRBJ1-5; DNA: TGTGTCAGAAGCTCTCGGGCTTATCAGCCCCAGCATTTT; CDR3: CVRSSRAYQPQHF
V: TRBV30; D: .; size: .; J: TRBJ1-5; DNA: TGTGCCTGGAGTAACAGGGCAAATCAGCCCCAGCATTTT; CDR3: CAWSNRANQPQHF
V: TRBV7-9; D: TRBD1; size: .; J: TRBJ1-4; DNA: TGTGCCAGCAGCCGGGACAGCCAGAATGAAAAACTGTTTTTT; CDR3: CASSRDSQNEKLFF
V: TRBV30; D: .; size: few; J: TRBJ1-2; DNA: TGTGCCTGGAGTAACCCGGAGAGGGAGGGCTATGGCTACACCTTC; CDR3: CAWSNPEREGYGYTF
V: TRBV6-6; D: .; size: .; J: TRBJ1-3; DNA: TGTGCCAGCAGCGCTGGAAACACCATATATTTT; CDR3: CASSAGNTIYF
V: TRBV29-1; D: .; size: .; J: TRBJ1-1; DNA: TGCAGCGTCTCCCGTACTATGAACACTGAAGCTTTCTTT; CDR3: CSVSRTMNTEAFF
V: TRBV2; D: TRBD2; size: .; J: TRBJ2-1; DNA: TGTGCCAGCAGGGCCAAACTAGCGGGGTTCTACAATGAGCAGTTCTTC; CDR3: CASRAKLAGFYNEQFF
V: TRBV5-1; D: TRBD1; size: .; J: TRBJ1-1; DNA: TGCGCCAGCAGCTTTCTGGGACAGGGCAAATCGAACACTGAAGCTTTCTTT; CDR3: CASSFLGQGKSNTEAFF
V: TRBV6-6; D: TRBD1; size: few; J: TRBJ1-6; DNA: TGTGCCAGCAGTTACTCGATCGGACAGGCCGTTTCCACCCTCCACTTT; CDR3: CASSYSIGQAVSTLHF
V: TRBV5-5; D: .; size: .; J: TRBJ1-1; DNA: TGTGCCAGCAGCCAAGGGACTGTCAACACTGAAGCTTTCTTT; CDR3: CASSQGTVNTEAFF
V: TRBV14; D: TRBD1; size: few; J: TRBJ2-3; DNA: TGTGCCAGCAGCCAACAGGGGGTTTTCGCAGATACGCAGTATTTT; CDR3: CASSQQGVFADTQYF
V: TRBV4-1; D: TRBD1; size: .; J: TRBJ1-1; DNA: TGCGCCAGCAGCCGACGGACAGGGAGGAACACTGAAGCTTTCTTT; CDR3: CASSRRTGRNTEAFF
V: TRBV2; D: TRBD1; size: .; J: TRBJ1-1; DNA: TGTGCCAGCAGTGAACGGGGACAGGTTATGAACACTGAAGCTTTCTTT; CDR3: CASSERGQVMNTEAFF
V: TRBV14; D: .; size: .; J: TRBJ1-1; DNA: TGTGCCAGCAGCCGAGAAGGACTCTCCTCCACTGAAGCTTTCTTT; CDR3: CASSREGLSSTEAFF
V: TRBV27; D: TRBD1; size: .; J: TRBJ2-1; DNA: TGTGCCAGCAGCCCCAGGACAGGGGACAATGAGCAGTTCTTC; CDR3: CASSPRTGDNEQFF
V: TRBV2; D: .; size: .; J: TRBJ1-5; DNA: TGTGCCAGCAGTCCCGGGGTATCGTATCAGCCCCAGCATTTT; CDR3: CASSPGVSYQPQHF
V: TRBV5-1; D: .; size: .; J: TRBJ2-7; DNA: TGCGCCAGCAGCATGAGCTCCTACGAGCAGTACTTC; CDR3: CASSMSSYEQYF
V: TRBV5-1; D: TRBD1; size: few; J: TRBJ2-4; DNA: TGCGCCAGCAGCCTTACGGGACAGCAGACCTTAGCCAAAAACATTCAGTACTTC; CDR3: CASSLTGQQTLAKNIQYF
V: TRBV29-1; D: .; size: .; J: TRBJ2-4; DNA: TGCAGCGCCCGGGCCTCCTATGCCGAAAACATTCAGTACTTC; CDR3: CSARASYAENIQYF
V: TRBV10-3; D: TRBD1; size: .; J: TRBJ2-7; DNA: TGTGCCATCGGCGACAGGGGTCCCACGTCCGAGCAGTACTTC; CDR3: CAIGDRGPTSEQYF
V: TRBV30; D: .; size: .; J: TRBJ1-2; DNA: TGTGCCTGGACCCCACCCGGGGTTAGAGGCTATGGCTACACCTTC; CDR3: CAWTPPGVRGYGYTF
V: TRBV5-1; D: .; size: .; J: TRBJ2-3; DNA: TGCGCCAGCAGCTATAGCGATCGCACAGATACGCAGTATTTT; CDR3: CASSYSDRTDTQYF
V: TRBV9; D: .; size: few; J: TRBJ1-4; DNA: TGTGCCAGCAGCGTATCAATCAGCAATAATGAAAAACTGTTTTTT; CDR3: CASSVSISNNEKLFF
V: TRBV5-1; D: .; size: .; J: TRBJ2-3; DNA: TGCGCCAGCAGCTTGAATTCGGGTCCAGATACGCAGTATTTT; CDR3: CASSLNSGPDTQYF
V: TRBV4-2; D: TRBD2; size: .; J: TRBJ2-3; DNA: TGTGCCAGCAGCCACGCACCGGGACTAGCATCAGATACGCAGTATTTT; CDR3: CASSHAPGLASDTQYF
V: TRBV5-1; D: TRBD2; size: .; J: TRBJ2-7; DNA: TGCGCCAGCAGCTCACAGACTAGCGGGAGGTACGAGCAGTACTTC; CDR3: CASSSQTSGRYEQYF
V: TRBV7-9; D: .; size: .; J: TRBJ1-2; DNA: TGTGCCAGCAGCTTAGAAACAACCGGACACACCTTC; CDR3: CASSLETTGHTF
V: TRBV28; D: .; size: .; J: TRBJ2-7; DNA: TGTGCCAGCAGTTTACCAGGTTACGAGCAGTACTTC; CDR3: CASSLPGYEQYF
V: TRBV30; D: .; size: .; J: TRBJ1-1; DNA: TGTGCCTGGAGTAAGGGGACGAACACTGAAGCTTTCTTT; CDR3: CAWSKGTNTEAFF
V: TRBV29-1; D: TRBD1; size: .; J: TRBJ1-1; DNA: TGCAGCGCCTCGAATACAGGGGGAAACACTGAAGCTTTCTTT; CDR3: CSASNTGGNTEAFF
V: TRBV6-5; D: .; size: few; J: TRBJ2-1; DNA: TGTGCCAGCTCTACGGGGGGCCGCCCGATCTTC; CDR3: CASSTGGRPIF
V: TRBV19; D: TRBD1; size: .; J: TRBJ2-2; DNA: TGTGCCTCAGACGATAGACAGGGCCAGACCGGGGAGCTGTTTTTT; CDR3: CASDDRQGQTGELFF
V: TRBV30; D: .; size: once; J: TRBJ2-6; DNA: TGTGCCTGGAGTGTTGGGCATTACTCTGGGGCCAACGTCCTGACTTTC; CDR3: CAWSVGHYSGANVLTF
V: TRBV30; D: .; size: few; J: TRBJ2-7; DNA: TGTGCCTGGACCCGACCCGACAGGCCACGTTACGAGCAGTACTTC; CDR3: CAWTRPDRPRYEQYF
V: TRBV29-1; D: .; size: few; J: TRBJ2-7; DNA: TGCAGCGTTGAAGACTACAGTGGGTCCTACGAGCAGTACTTC; CDR3: CSVEDYSGSYEQYF
V: TRBV9; D: .; size: .; J: TRBJ2-6; DNA: TGTGCCAGCAGCGGACGGACCTTCGCGGGTAGGGAGAGCTTTGGGGCCAACGTCCTGACTTTC; CDR3: CASSGRTFAGRESFGANVLTF
V: TRBV9; D: .; size: .; J: TRBJ2-1; DNA: TGTGCCAGCAGCGTAGCGGACAGTTACAATGAGCAGTTCTTC; CDR3: CASSVADSYNEQFF
V: TRBV30; D: .; size: .; J: TRBJ1-4; DNA: TGTGCCAGAGGACGGAAAACTAATGAAAAACTGTTTTTT; CDR3: CARGRKTNEKLFF
V: TRBV7-3; D: .; size: many; J: TRBJ1-1; DNA: TGTGCCAGCAGCTCACAGGGAATGAACACTGAAGCTTTCTTT; CDR3: CASSSQGMNTEAFF
V: TRBV25-1; D: .; size: .; J: TRBJ2-1; DNA: TGTGCCAGCAGTGAACAGACCGACAATGAGCAGTTCTTC; CDR3: CASSEQTDNEQFF
V: TRBV25-1; D: .; size: few; J: TRBJ2-1; DNA: TGTGCCAGCAGTGAGACACAATCGAAGTTCTTC; CDR3: CASSETQSKFF
V: TRBV30; D: TRBD1; size: few; J: TRBJ2-2; DNA: TGTGCCTGGTACCCAGGACAGGTATCCACCGGGGAGCTGTTTTTT; CDR3: CAWYPGQVSTGELFF
V: TRBV5-1; D: TRBD2; size: .; J: TRBJ2-1; DNA: TGCGCCAGCAGCTTGGAAGATAAAGGGCTAGCGGCGTACAATGAGCAGTTCTTC; CDR3: CASSLEDKGLAAYNEQFF
V: TRBV27; D: .; size: .; J: TRBJ2-3; DNA: TGTGCCAGCAGTCTCGGACACGCCACAGATACGCAGTATTTT; CDR3: CASSLGHATDTQYF
V: TRBV18; D: .; size: .; J: TRBJ1-2; DNA: TGTGCCAGCTCACCGACCGGGACCGGTGTTAACTATGGCTACACCTTC; CDR3: CASSPTGTGVNYGYTF
V: TRBV5-1; D: TRBD1; size: .; J: TRBJ2-7; DNA: TGCGCCAGCAGCTGGCGGGACAGGGTCGCCTACGAGCAGTACTTC; CDR3: CASSWRDRVAYEQYF
V: TRBV5-1; D: .; size: .; J: TRBJ1-2; DNA: TGCGCCAGCAGCCCGGAGGCAGAGGCGGGCTACACCTTC; CDR3: CASSPEAEAGYTF
V: TRBV7-6; D: .; size: once; J: TRBJ2-2; DNA: TGTGCCAGCAGCGTACAGGAGAACACCGGGGAGCTGTTTTTT; CDR3: CASSVQENTGELFF
V: TRBV6-5; D: .; size: .; J: TRBJ1-4; DNA: TGTGCCAGCCCTGATGGGGGTGGCGAAAAACTGTTTTTT; CDR3: CASPDGGGEKLFF